This T cell receptor (beta chain) originates from a study of lymphopenia after photon versus proton radiotherapy. The method was immunoSEQ multiplex PCR; TCRdb's version includes in-frame clones alone and lacks a portion of them. The sample shows more than 45,000 clones, roughly 90% of them seen only once. This CDR3 contains 13 residues. Germline loops: CDR1 SGHRS, CDR2 YFSETQ. A word on this clone: The junction departs from the called germline gene at one end, perhaps through a read error.

Sequences were derived from peripheral blood, sampled from a patient treated with photon-based radiotherapy. The source is a woman aged 40 to 55 with cholangiocarcinoma. The chain links TRBV5-1 to TRBJ2-5, with 9 nucleotides matching TRBD2. CDR3 region: CASSGTSQVTQYF. The CDR3, as DNA: TGCGCCAGCAGCGGGACTAGCCAAGTGACCCAGTACTTC.